What follows are 11 T cell receptor beta chains derived from one specimen sequenced in a study of T cell changes during pregnancy in multiple sclerosis. Libraries were prepared by immunoSEQ multiplex PCR; TCRdb keeps only in-frame clonotypes and omits some of them. The repertoire holds about 75,000 clones, with 94% as singletons. Material: CD4+ T cells from peripheral blood mononuclear cells, obtained after pregnancy. The receptors derive from a female donor with multiple sclerosis, enrolled in a pregnancy study.

The rearrangement uses TRBV11-1 and TRBJ1-3; no clear D gene. Germline assignment: CDR1 SGHAT and CDR2 FQDESV (reference sequence). The length of the CDR3 is 11 residues. V gave up 5 bases and J gave up 4 bases, with 3 bases separating them. This CDR3 reads CASSLGNTIYF. CDR3 in DNA: TGTGCCAGCAGCCTCGGAAACACCATATATTTT.

The chain employs TRBV5-6 and TRBJ1-5; 9 bases are a match to TRBD1. The V and J ends lost 3 bases and 3 bases, in that order; junction bases with no gene match: 4. Germline V gene data show CDR1 as SGHDT and CDR2 as YYEEEE. This CDR3 has 15 residues. The CDR3 here is CASSYGQGSNQPQHF. CDR3 nucleotide sequence: TGTGCCAGCAGCTATGGACAGGGGTCCAATCAGCCCCAGCATTTT.

CDR3 coding DNA: TGTGCCAGCAGTCCTCGGACTAGCGGGATACTAGAGACCCAGTACTTC. Protein product: CASSPRTSGILETQYF. The chain combines TRBV27 with TRBJ2-5; TRBD2 agrees at 12 bases. Germline V gene data show CDR1 as MNHEY and CDR2 as SMNVEV (reference sequence). V trimming: 5 bases; J trimming: 4 bases; junction bases outside the gene matches: 8. The CDR3 is made up of 16 amino acids.

This chain connects TRBV10-3 to TRBJ2-7; 7 nucleotides line up with TRBD1. The CDR3 runs to 14 residues. The J segment lost 9 bases and the V segment lost 4 bases, leaving 12 bases of the junction unmatched. CDR1 and CDR2 from the germline V gene are ENHRY and SYGVKD. The CDR3 nucleotides read TGTGCCATCAGTGGAACGACAGGGCCCAAGGGGCAGTACTTC. It encodes CAISGTTGPKGQYF.

This clone was counted only a few times. The rearrangement uses TRBV28 and TRBJ2-7; 8 positions agree with TRBD2. Germline V CDR1 and CDR2: MDHEN, SYDVKM. After removal of 6 bases from V and 0 bases from J, the junction contained 10 bases not matched to a gene. The CDR3 contains 16 residues. The CDR3: CASSTTGGGVSYEQYF. The CDR3 nucleotides are TGTGCCAGCAGCACAACCGGGGGGGGCGTCTCCTACGAGCAGTACTTC.

This chain links TRBV7-2 with TRBJ2-7, with 7 bases matching TRBD1. Germline V gene data show CDR1 as SGHTA and CDR2 as FQGNSA. The V gene end was trimmed by 8 bases and the J gene end by 2 bases; junction bases not matched to a gene: 9. The CDR3 totals 14 residues. Written as DNA, the CDR3 is TGTGCCAGCTCCCTCCGGGACAGAGCCTACGAGCAGTACTTC. Its translation is CASSLRDRAYEQYF.

The J gene is TRBJ2-5, the V gene TRBV19, with a possible D match to TRBD2 (5 bases). V was pared by 1 base and J by 7 bases, with 16 bases between. The CDR3 contains 15 residues. Germline-derived CDR1 and CDR2 are LNHDA and SQIVND (reference sequence). The CDR3 DNA is TGTGCCAGTAGTATAGGAGGGCCGAGGAAGGGGACCCAGTACTTC. This codes for CASSIGGPRKGTQYF. The complete variable domain, with remaining parts taken from reference TRBV19 and TRBJ2-5, reads DGGITQSPKYLFRKEGQNVTLSCEQNLNHDAMYWYRQDPGQGLRLIYYSQIVNDFQKGDIAEGYSVSREKKESFPLTVTSAQKNPTAFYLCASSIGGPRKGTQYFGPGTRLLVL.

The V gene is TRBV6-5, the J gene TRBJ1-3; maybe TRBD1 (6 bases). V lost 6 bases to trimming and J lost 4 bases, with 13 bases between them. CDR3 size: 14 residues. Germline V gives CDR1 MNHEY, CDR2 SVGAGI. The CDR3 region has the DNA TGTGCCAGCAGCAGGACAGTGGGAGGAAACACCATATATTTT. As protein: CASSRTVGGNTIYF.

The chain combines TRBV29-1 with TRBJ2-3; D perhaps matches TRBD2 (6 bases). CDR1 and CDR2 (germline): SQVTM, ANQGSEA. The CDR3 is 15 residues long. Trimming removed 7 bases at V and 6 bases at J, with 23 bases between. The CDR3 DNA sequence: TGCAGCGCGGGAGACAACGCCAGAGCCTCGGATACGCAGTATTTT. This codes for CSAGDNARASDTQYF.

This clone was detected once. The chain couples TRBV28 to TRBJ1-1, with 8 bases fitting TRBD1. CDR3 length: 11 residues. V lost 5 bases and J lost 10; bases outside the gene matches: 3. CDR1 and CDR2 from the germline V gene are MDHEN and SYDVKM. CDR3 sequence (DNA): TGTGCCAGCAGTCAGGGGGCGGGAGCTTTCTTT. Encoded protein: CASSQGAGAFF.

The chain employs TRBV28 and TRBJ2-7, with 9 bases aligning to TRBD2. The CDR3 loop spans 16 amino acids. Germline loops: CDR1 MDHEN, CDR2 SYDVKM. The V gene end was trimmed by 3 bases and the J gene end by 3 bases; junction bases not matched to a gene: 9. CDR3 residues: CASSLGGAGGYYEQYF. CDR3 bases: TGTGCCAGCAGTTTGGGCGGAGCGGGAGGCTACTACGAGCAGTACTTC.